The sequence of this T cell receptor (beta chain) was determined in a study of T cell responses to AZD1222 COVID-19 vaccine. The CDR3 spans 17 residues. Germline loops: CDR1 LGHNA, CDR2 YNFKEQ. V lost 0 bases to trimming and J lost 0 bases; unmatched junction nucleotides: 7. The repertoire was sequenced with immunoSEQ multiplex PCR; TCRdb's copy has only in-frame clones and lacks some. Of 140,000 to 150,000 clones listed, 90% to 95% are singletons. The chain combines TRBV4-2 with TRBJ1-1; 7 nucleotides match TRBD1. Here the sequenced sample was peripheral blood, taken on day 0 of AZD1222 vaccination. This TCR was sampled from an adult in good health. CDR3 amino acids: CASSQENRGGMNTEAFF. The DNA for the CDR3 is TGTGCCAGCAGCCAAGAGAACAGGGGCGGCATGAACACTGAAGCTTTCTTT.